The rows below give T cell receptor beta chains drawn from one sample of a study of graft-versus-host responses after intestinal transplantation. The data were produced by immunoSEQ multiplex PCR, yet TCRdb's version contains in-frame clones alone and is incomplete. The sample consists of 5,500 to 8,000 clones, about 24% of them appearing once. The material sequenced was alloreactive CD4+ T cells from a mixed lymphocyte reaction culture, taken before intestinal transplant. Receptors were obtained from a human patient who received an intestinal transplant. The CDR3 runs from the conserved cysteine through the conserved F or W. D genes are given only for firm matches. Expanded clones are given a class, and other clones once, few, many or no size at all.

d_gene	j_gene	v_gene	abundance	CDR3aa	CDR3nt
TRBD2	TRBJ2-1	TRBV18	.	CASSLQPGSGKIHNEQFF	TGTGCCAGCTCACTTCAACCTGGTAGCGGGAAGATTCACAATGAGCAGTTCTTC
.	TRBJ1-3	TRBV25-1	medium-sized	CASSESGRPSGNTIYF	TGTGCCAGCAGTGAATCGGGCAGACCCTCTGGAAACACCATATATTTT
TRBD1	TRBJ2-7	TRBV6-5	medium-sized	CASSYSLTGAYEQYF	TGTGCCAGCAGTTACTCCCTGACAGGGGCCTACGAGCAGTACTTC
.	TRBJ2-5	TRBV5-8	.	CASRPFSMAGKTQYF	TGTGCCAGCAGACCTTTTAGTATGGCGGGAAAGACCCAGTACTTC
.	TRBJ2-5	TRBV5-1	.	CASSLDIFAQETQYF	TGCGCCAGCAGCTTGGATATTTTCGCTCAAGAGACCCAGTACTTC
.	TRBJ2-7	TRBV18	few	CASSPFDGYEQYF	TGTGCCAGCTCACCATTTGACGGGTACGAGCAGTACTTC
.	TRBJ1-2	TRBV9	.	CASSDRSWTSTNYGYTF	TGTGCCAGCAGCGACCGATCCTGGACGAGCACTAACTATGGCTACACCTTT
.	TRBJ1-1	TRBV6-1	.	CASTPRSQREAFF	TGTGCCAGCACCCCCCGTTCGCAGCGCGAAGCTTTCTTT
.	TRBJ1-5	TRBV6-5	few	CATQIVQSGNQPQHF	TGTGCCACCCAGATTGTACAGTCAGGCAATCAGCCCCAGCATTTT
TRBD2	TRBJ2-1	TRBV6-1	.	CASSERAGGVLSYNEQFF	TGTGCCAGCAGTGAAAGGGCGGGGGGGGTACTCTCCTACAATGAGCAGTTCTTC
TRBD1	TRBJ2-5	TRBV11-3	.	CASSLYETGLETQYF	TGTGCCAGCAGCTTATATGAGACAGGGTTGGAGACCCAGTACTTC
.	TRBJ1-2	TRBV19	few	CASSMTVYGYTF	TGTGCCAGTAGCATGACAGTCTATGGCTACACCTTC
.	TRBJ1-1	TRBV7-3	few	CASSSPDFF	TGTGCCAGCAGCTCCCCCGATTTCTTT
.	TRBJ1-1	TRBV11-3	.	CASSSGGPIPRGEAFF	TGTGCCAGCAGCTCCGGGGGCCCCATACCCAGGGGTGAAGCTTTCTTT
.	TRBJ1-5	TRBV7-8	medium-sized	CASSSGRGGNQPQHF	TGTGCCAGCAGCTCTGGCAGGGGAGGCAATCAGCCCCAGCATTTT
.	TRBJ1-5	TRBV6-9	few	CASSPGQLHQPQHF	TGTGCCAGCAGTCCGGGACAACTTCATCAGCCCCAGCATTTT
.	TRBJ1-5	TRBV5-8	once	CASSLWGGGDSSNQPQHF	TGTGCCAGCAGCCTGTGGGGCGGGGGTGACTCGAGCAATCAGCCCCAGCATTTT
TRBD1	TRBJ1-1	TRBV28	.	CASSSNRGRGRTEAFF	TGTGCCAGCAGTTCAAACAGGGGACGAGGGAGGACTGAAGCTTTCTTT
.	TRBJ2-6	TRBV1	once	CTSSISGLCTSRANVLTF	TGCACCAGCAGTATAAGTGGTTTGTGCACAAGTCGGGCCAACGTCCTGACTTTC
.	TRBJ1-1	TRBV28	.	CASSPEPWLDREAFF	TGTGCCAGCAGCCCCGAGCCATGGCTCGACCGTGAAGCTTTCTTT
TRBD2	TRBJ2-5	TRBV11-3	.	CASSFRDYGWETQYF	TGTGCCAGCAGCTTCCGGGACTATGGTTGGGAGACCCAGTACTTC
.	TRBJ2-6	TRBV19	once	CASSAFETSQSRANVLTF	TGTGCCAGTAGTGCATTTGAGACATCACAAAGTCGGGCCAACGTCCTGACTTTC
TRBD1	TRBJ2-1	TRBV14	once	CASSPWPRGRIEQFF	TGTGCCAGCAGCCCATGGCCCAGGGGGCGCATTGAGCAGTTCTTC
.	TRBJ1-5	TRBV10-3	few	CAISDLGGSQPQHF	TGTGCCATCAGTGACCTTGGGGGGAGTCAGCCCCAGCATTTT
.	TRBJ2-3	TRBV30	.	CAWTSGLGPDTQYF	TGTGCCTGGACCTCTGGGCTAGGCCCAGATACGCAGTATTTT
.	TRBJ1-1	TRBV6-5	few	CASSERQGRTEAFF	TGTGCCAGCAGTGAACGTCAGGGGCGCACTGAAGCTTTCTTT
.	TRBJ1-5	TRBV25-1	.	CASSEAGGLHQPQHF	TGTGCCAGCAGTGAAGCCGGCGGCCTCCATCAGCCCCAGCATTTT
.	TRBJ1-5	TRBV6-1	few	CASDPGPWQPQHF	TGTGCCAGTGATCCGGGTCCTTGGCAGCCCCAGCATTTT
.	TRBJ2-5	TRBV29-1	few	CSVRVGSSQETQYF	TGCAGCGTCCGGGTTGGGTCAAGTCAAGAGACCCAGTACTTC
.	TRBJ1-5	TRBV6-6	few	CASSTGMRQPQHF	TGTGCCAGCAGCACAGGGATGCGGCAGCCCCAGCATTTT
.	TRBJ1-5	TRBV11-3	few	CASSLAGPGHSNQPQHF	TGTGCCAGCAGCTTAGCAGGACCGGGCCATAGCAATCAGCCCCAGCATTTT
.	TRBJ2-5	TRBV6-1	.	CASSGTPSYQETQYF	TGTGCCAGCAGCGGGACACCTTCGTACCAAGAGACCCAGTACTTC
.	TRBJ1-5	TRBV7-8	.	CASSPGQHNQPQHF	TGTGCCAGCAGCCCCGGACAGCACAATCAGCCCCAGCATTTT